This T cell receptor beta chain emerged from a study of T-cell reconstitution after alpha-beta-depleted transplantation in children. Findings and caveats of the study: At the one-year point after transplant, T-cell counts and TCRbeta diversity were found to come mostly from T cells that had been newly produced.

Preparing the TCRbeta library involved the use of unique molecular identifiers. TCRdb re-called the PCR reads through MiXCR, storing one row per CDR3 protein. This sample has about 16,000 distinct CDR3 sequences, with 4.5% to 6% found just once. This clonotype was counted at least ten times. Its specificity is unknown. The CDR3 consists of 16 residues. CDR1 is PRHDT and CDR2 is FYEKMQ in the germline V gene (reference sequence). V dropped 0 bases and J dropped 1 base, with 7 bases sitting between them. This chain links TRBV13 with TRBJ2-6, with D unclear. The material sequenced was PBMCs, taken before TCRalphabeta/CD19-depleted stem cell transplant. The sequence was collected from a boy younger than 18 with acute lymphoblastic leukemia, due to receive a stem cell transplant. The CDR3 spells CASSLGDGSGANVLTF. For the CDR3, the DNA is TGTGCCAGCAGCTTAGGTGATGGGTCTGGGGCCAACGTCCTGACTTTC.